A selection of T cell receptor beta chains follows, all from one sample in a study of T cell responses to AZD1222 COVID-19 vaccine. The assay was immunoSEQ multiplex PCR, and TCRdb's table has in-frame clones only and misses some. The sample lists about 120,000 clones, about 91% occurring once. Sequences were derived from peripheral blood, sampled on day 0 of AZD1222 vaccination. The receptors stem from an adult in good health. Both conserved end residues are part of each CDR3. A D gene is named only where the DNA matches it firmly. Size values are once, few and many counts, or a class for expanded clones, and some rows have none.

TRBJ1-2 TRBV6-5 NA NA TGTGCCAGCAGAATCGGGGACACTTCAAGGGCATACACCTTC CASRIGDTSRAYTF
TRBJ2-1 TRBV11-3 NA NA TGTGCCAGCAGCTTAGGAAATGAGCAGTTCTTC CASSLGNEQFF
TRBJ1-2 TRBV5-3 NA NA TGTGCCAGAAGCTTTAAAGGGCCCCCTGGGTATGGCTACACCTTC CARSFKGPPGYGYTF
TRBJ1-3 TRBV5-1 TRBD1 once TGCGCCAGCAGCTTGGACAGGGGGACCTCTGGAAACACCATATATTTT CASSLDRGTSGNTIYF
TRBJ1-1 TRBV12-3/TRBV12-4 TRBD1 NA TGTGCCAGCTACCCCCACAGGGGCACTGAAGCTTTCTTT CASYPHRGTEAFF
TRBJ1-1 TRBV11-2 TRBD1 NA TGTGCCAGCAGCTTAGTGGCTAACAGGGGGACCACTGAAGCTTTCTTT CASSLVANRGTTEAFF
TRBJ1-4 TRBV5-4 TRBD1 NA TGTGCCAGCAGCTGGGGGGGACAGGCGGCTAATGAAAAACTGTTTTTT CASSWGGQAANEKLFF
TRBJ1-5 TRBV11-3 NA once TGTGCCAGCAGCCTGGCGCTGGGGCGAGGATCGAGCAATCAGCCCCAGCATTTT CASSLALGRGSSNQPQHF
TRBJ1-2 TRBV21-1 NA NA TGTGCCAGCAGCAAAGAGGGGACAGGGTACGGCTACACCTTC CASSKEGTGYGYTF
TRBJ1-2 TRBV12-3/TRBV12-4 NA NA TGTGCCAGCAGTTTAGTGGGTGGCTACACCTTC CASSLVGGYTF